The T cell receptor (beta chain) under discussion was sequenced for a study of read filtering for tumor transcriptome and immune sequencing. This library used approximately 390 ng RNA and molecular barcoded adaptors spanning alpha/delta and beta/gamma chains. Each CDR3 protein is one row after TCRdb ran MiXCR on the reads. The table lists 37,000 or so distinct CDR3 sequences, roughly an eighth of them singletons. With regard to this clonotype: A read error is likely here: a far larger clone is one base away.

This CDR3 contains 15 residues. Trimming cost V 4 bases and J 4 bases, with 14 bases left between them. The sequencing sample was made of a population of CD138-negative cells sorted from bone marrow. This receptor was taken from a donor over 35 with multiple myeloma. The chain couples TRBV5-7 to TRBJ1-4; D is ambiguous. TRBV5-7 is placed among ORFs of uncertain function. The CDR3 region is CASSQRFGINEKLFF. CDR3 DNA sequence: TGTGCCAGCAGCCAACGATTCGGGATTAATGAAAAACTGTTTTTT.